This T cell receptor beta chain was recorded in a study of blood T cell repertoires in COVID-19. Unmatched junction bases numbered 8, after V lost 2 bases and J lost 9 bases. Germline-derived CDR1 and CDR2 are MRHNA and SNTAGT. This CDR3 has 15 amino acids. Repertoires were generated with immunoSEQ multiplex PCR, while TCRdb's copy carries only in-frame clones and drops some. The profile shows 150,000 to 180,000 clones, 75% to 90% of them singletons. The chain couples TRBV6-4 to TRBJ2-1, with 9 bases fitting TRBD2. Sequenced input: peripheral blood. The receptor comes from a middle-aged woman with acute or convalescent COVID-19. The CDR3 here is CASSDRASGMGEQFF. CDR3 in DNA: TGTGCCAGCAGTGACCGGGCTAGCGGGATGGGTGAGCAGTTCTTC.